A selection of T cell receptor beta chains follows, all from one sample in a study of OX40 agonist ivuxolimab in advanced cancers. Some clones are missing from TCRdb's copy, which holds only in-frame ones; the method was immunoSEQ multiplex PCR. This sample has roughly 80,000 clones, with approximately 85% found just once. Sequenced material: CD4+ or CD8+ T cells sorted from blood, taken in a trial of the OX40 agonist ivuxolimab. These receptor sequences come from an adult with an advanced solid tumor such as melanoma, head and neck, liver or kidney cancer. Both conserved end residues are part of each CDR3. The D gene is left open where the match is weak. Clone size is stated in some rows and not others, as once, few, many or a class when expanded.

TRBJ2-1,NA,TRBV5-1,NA,CASSLGGGSSYNEQFF,TGCGCCAGCAGCTTGGGAGGGGGGAGCTCCTACAATGAGCAGTTCTTC
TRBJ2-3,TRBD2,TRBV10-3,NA,CAISESILAGRADTQYF,TGTGCCATCAGTGAGTCGATCCTAGCGGGGAGGGCAGATACGCAGTATTTT
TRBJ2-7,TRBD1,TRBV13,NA,CASSYGDREAYEQYF,TGTGCCAGCAGCTATGGGGACAGGGAGGCCTACGAGCAGTACTTC
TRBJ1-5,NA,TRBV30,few,CAWSRGSNQPQHF,TGTGCCTGGAGTAGAGGAAGCAATCAGCCCCAGCATTTT
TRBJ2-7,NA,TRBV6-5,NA,CASRGYYEQYF,TGTGCCAGCAGGGGTTACTACGAGCAGTACTTC
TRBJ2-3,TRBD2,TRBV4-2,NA,CASSLTSGTYLGDTQYF,TGTGCCAGCAGCCTGACTAGCGGGACATACCTGGGGGATACGCAGTATTTT
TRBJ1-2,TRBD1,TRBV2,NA,CARRDRGFGYTF,TGTGCCAGACGGGACAGGGGTTTTGGCTACACCTTC
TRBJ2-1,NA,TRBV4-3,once,CASSLQMGRSNEQFF,TGCGCCAGCAGCCTACAGATGGGGCGAAGCAATGAGCAGTTCTTC
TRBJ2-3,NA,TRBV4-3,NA,CASSQRAGTLRYF,TGCGCCAGCAGCCAGAGGGCTGGGACACTGCGGTATTTT
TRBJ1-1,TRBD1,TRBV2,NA,CASSEGDRKAFF,TGTGCCAGCAGCGAGGGGGACAGAAAAGCTTTCTTT
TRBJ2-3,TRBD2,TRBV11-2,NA,CASSSWPSGGSDTQYF,TGTGCCAGCAGCTCTTGGCCCTCGGGGGGGAGTGATACGCAGTATTTT
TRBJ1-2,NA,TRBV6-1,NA,CASSEAWGINYGYTF,TGTGCCAGCAGTGAAGCGTGGGGGATTAACTATGGCTACACCTTC
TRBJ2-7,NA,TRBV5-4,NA,CASSGDKTYEQYF,TGTGCCAGCAGCGGGGACAAAACCTACGAGCAGTACTTC
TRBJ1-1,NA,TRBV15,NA,CATSREFFAEVGTEAFF,TGTGCCACCAGCAGAGAGTTTTTCGCGGAGGTGGGCACTGAAGCTTTCTTT
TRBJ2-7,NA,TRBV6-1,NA,CASSAAFPEQYF,TGTGCCAGCAGTGCGGCTTTCCCCGAGCAGTACTTC
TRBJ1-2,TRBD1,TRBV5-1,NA,CASSLANTRTGGYGYTF,TGCGCCAGCAGCTTGGCCAACACTCGGACAGGGGGCTATGGCTACACCTTC
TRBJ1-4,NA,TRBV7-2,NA,CASSLDGATNEKLFF,TGTGCCAGCAGCTTAGACGGCGCAACTAATGAAAAACTGTTTTTT
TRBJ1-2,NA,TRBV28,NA,CASSPGGGGHNYGYTF,TGTGCCAGCAGTCCTGGGGGTGGGGGACATAACTATGGCTACACCTTC
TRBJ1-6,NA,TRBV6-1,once,CASSEAPGGSDSPLHF,TGTGCCAGCAGTGAAGCCCCCGGGGGTAGTGATTCACCCCTCCACTTT
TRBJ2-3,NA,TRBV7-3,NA,CASSLRAETDTQYF,TGTGCCAGCAGTCTTCGGGCCGAGACAGATACGCAGTATTTT
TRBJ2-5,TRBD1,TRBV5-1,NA,CASSRGQGRETQYF,TGTGCCAGCAGCCGCGGACAGGGTAGGGAGACCCAGTACTTC
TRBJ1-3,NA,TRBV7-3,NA,CASSLRGQPSGNTIYF,TGTGCCAGCAGCTTAAGGGGCCAGCCCTCTGGAAACACCATATATTTT
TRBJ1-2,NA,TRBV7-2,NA,CASSLGYRATSYGYTF,TGTGCCAGCAGCTTAGGGTACAGGGCCACTTCATATGGCTACACCTTC
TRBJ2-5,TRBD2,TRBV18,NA,CASSPPSTGRGTQYF,TGTGCCAGCTCACCACCGTCGACGGGGAGGGGGACCCAGTACTTC
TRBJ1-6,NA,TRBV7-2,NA,CASSLGGGTNSPLHF,TGTGCCAGCAGCTTAGGCGGGGGGACCAATTCACCCCTCCACTTT
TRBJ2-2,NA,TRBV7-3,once,CASSWDRGTGELFF,TGTGCCAGCAGCTGGGACCGAGGCACCGGGGAGCTGTTTTTT
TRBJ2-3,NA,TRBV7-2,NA,CASSLAGRTDTQYF,TGTGCCAGCAGCTTAGCAGGTCGCACAGATACGCAGTATTTT
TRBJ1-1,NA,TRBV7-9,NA,CASSFYPEAFF,TGTGCCAGCAGCTTTTACCCTGAAGCTTTCTTT
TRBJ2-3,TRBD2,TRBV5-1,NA,CASSLGTSGAVDTQYF,TGCGCCAGCAGCTTGGGAACTAGCGGGGCTGTAGATACGCAGTATTTT
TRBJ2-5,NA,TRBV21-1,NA,CASSKGVAGDREEGQETQYF,TGTGCCAGCAGCAAAGGTGTTGCGGGGGACAGGGAAGAGGGCCAAGAGACCCAGTACTTC
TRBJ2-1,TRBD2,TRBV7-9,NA,CASSSGLAGGIYEQFF,TGTGCCAGCAGCTCTGGACTAGCGGGGGGGATATATGAGCAGTTCTTC
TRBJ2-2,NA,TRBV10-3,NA,CAISESRTDNTGELFF,TGTGCCATCAGTGAGTCGAGGACAGACAACACCGGGGAGCTGTTTTTT
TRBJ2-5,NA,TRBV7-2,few,CASSFNGRLTQETQYF,TGTGCCAGCAGCTTTAACGGCAGACTAACCCAAGAGACCCAGTACTTC
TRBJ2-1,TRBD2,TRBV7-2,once,CASNPGGDLYNEQFF,TGTGCCAGCAACCCTGGGGGGGACCTTTACAATGAGCAGTTCTTC
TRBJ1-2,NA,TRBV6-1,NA,CASSESGRQFYGYTF,TGTGCCAGCAGTGAATCGGGTCGGCAGTTCTATGGCTACACCTTC
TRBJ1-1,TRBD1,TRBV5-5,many,CASSLDRANTEAFF,TGTGCCAGCAGTTTGGACAGGGCGAACACTGAAGCTTTCTTT
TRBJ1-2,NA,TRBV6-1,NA,CASSEAGGYTF,TGTGCCAGCAGTGAGGCGGGGGGCTACACCTTC
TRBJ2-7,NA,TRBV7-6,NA,CASSPALPGTYEQYF,TGTGCCAGCAGCCCCGCCCTGCCTGGTACCTACGAGCAGTACTTC
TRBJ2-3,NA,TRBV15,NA,CATSRETGDTQYF,TGTGCCACCAGCAGAGAGACGGGGGATACGCAGTATTTT
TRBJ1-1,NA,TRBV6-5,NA,CASSLDRNTEAFF,TGTGCCAGCAGTCTAGACAGGAACACTGAAGCTTTCTTT
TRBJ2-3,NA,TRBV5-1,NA,CASGMTTDTQYF,TGCGCCAGCGGAATGACCACAGATACGCAGTATTTT
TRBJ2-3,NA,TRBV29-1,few,CSVEDGSTDTQYF,TGCAGCGTTGAAGATGGTAGCACAGATACGCAGTATTTT
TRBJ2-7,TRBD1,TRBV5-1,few,CASSLEAGGYSYEQYF,TGCGCCAGCAGCTTGGAGGCAGGGGGCTACTCCTACGAGCAGTACTTC
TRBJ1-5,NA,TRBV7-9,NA,CASSLAGLQPQHF,TGTGCCAGCAGCTTAGCAGGGCTTCAGCCCCAGCATTTT
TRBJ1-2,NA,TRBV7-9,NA,CASSGRPSGNYGYTF,TGTGCCAGCAGCGGAAGACCTTCAGGGAACTATGGCTACACCTTC
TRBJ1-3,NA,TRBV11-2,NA,CASSSIQGFVGNTIYF,TGTGCCAGCAGCTCAATACAGGGTTTCGTCGGAAACACCATATATTTT
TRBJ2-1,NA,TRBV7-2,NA,CASSPTAVSNEQFF,TGTGCCAGCAGTCCCACGGCTGTGTCGAATGAGCAGTTCTTC
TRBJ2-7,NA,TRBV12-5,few,CASGPQRGALTYEQYF,TGTGCTAGTGGTCCCCAAAGGGGTGCCCTCACCTACGAGCAGTACTTC